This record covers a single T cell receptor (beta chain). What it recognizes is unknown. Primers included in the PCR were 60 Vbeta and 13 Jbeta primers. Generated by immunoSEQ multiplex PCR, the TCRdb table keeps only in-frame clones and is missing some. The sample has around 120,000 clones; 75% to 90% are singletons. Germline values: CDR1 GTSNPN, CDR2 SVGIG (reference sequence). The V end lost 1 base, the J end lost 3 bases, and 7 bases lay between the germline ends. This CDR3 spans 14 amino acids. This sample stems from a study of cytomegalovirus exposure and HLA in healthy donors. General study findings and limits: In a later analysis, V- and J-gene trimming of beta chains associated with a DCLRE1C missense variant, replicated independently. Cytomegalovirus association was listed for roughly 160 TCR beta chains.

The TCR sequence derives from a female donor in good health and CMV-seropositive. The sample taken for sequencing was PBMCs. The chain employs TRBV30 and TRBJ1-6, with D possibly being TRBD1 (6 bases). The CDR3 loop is CAWSEGGYNSPLHF. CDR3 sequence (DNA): TGTGCCTGGAGTGAAGGGGGCTATAATTCACCCCTCCACTTT.